The 3 T cell receptor beta chains below come from one sample, sequenced in a study of blood T cell repertoires in COVID-19. TCRdb's table, derived via immunoSEQ multiplex PCR, lists solely in-frame clones and lacks some. The sample has around 99,000 clones; about 79% are singletons. Input material: peripheral blood. The receptors originated from an elderly woman with active or convalescent COVID-19.

This chain connects TRBV28 to TRBJ2-7, with TRBD1 matching over 9 bases. Germline CDR1 reads MDHEN; CDR2 reads SYDVKM. Unmatched junction bases numbered 15, after V lost 6 bases and J lost 6 bases. This CDR3 has 16 residues. CDR3: CASSFAQGQGPSEQYF. The CDR3 region has the DNA TGTGCCAGCAGCTTCGCTCAGGGACAGGGACCCAGCGAGCAGTACTTC.

J is TRBJ2-1 and V is TRBV6-1; TRBD2 matches at 7 bases. The germline V gene encodes CDR1 MNHNS and CDR2 SASEGT. With 1 base clipped from V and 3 bases from J, the junction kept 3 bases outside the gene matches. This CDR3 region has 15 residues. The CDR3 DNA reads TGTGCCAGCAGTGAAGTGGGGAGGGACTACAATGAGCAGTTCTTC. Its protein is CASSEVGRDYNEQFF.

The V gene is TRBV9, the J gene TRBJ2-1; D unresolved. The CDR3 contains 13 residues. V shed 0 bases and J shed 10 bases, with 11 bases lying between them. Germline V CDR1 and CDR2: SGDLS, YYNGEE. Here the CDR3 DNA reads TGTGCCAGCAGCGTAGCCGGTGCCTCAGAGCAGTTCTTC. This translates into CASSVAGASEQFF.